The rows below give T cell receptor beta chains drawn from one sample of a study of glioma-infiltrating T cells. In TCRdb, the multiplex PCR reads were re-called with MiXCR into one record per CDR3 protein. The sample has some 16,000 distinct CDR3 sequences; 58% are singletons. Sequenced material: glioma tissue, nonneoplastic brain tissue, or PBMCs (not recorded which). The receptors shown here come from a human donor with low-grade glioma or glioblastoma, undergoing nonglioma brain surgery, or in good health (not recorded which). CDR3s leave out the opening cysteine and the closing phenylalanine or tryptophan.

V: TRBV20-1
J: TRBJ2-1
length: 11
CDR3: SARTSGANEQF

V: TRBV27
J: TRBJ2-7
length: 14
CDR3: ASSQGLAGEWYEQY

V: TRBV7-9
J: TRBJ2-3
length: 14
CDR3: ASSLVRFRGEDTQY

V: TRBV12-3/TRBV12-4
J: TRBJ2-2
length: 12
CDR3: ASDRGPNTAELF

V: TRBV27
J: TRBJ1-5
length: 10
CDR3: ASRSGNPPQH

V: TRBV27
J: TRBJ1-1
length: 11
CDR3: ASSLIGGPEAF

V: TRBV6-5
J: TRBJ2-2
length: 13
CDR3: ASRRRLAGGGELF

V: TRBV20-1
J: TRBJ2-7
length: 12
CDR3: SATDGQGNYEQY

V: TRBV11-2
J: TRBJ1-4
length: 13
CDR3: ASSLGDRDHEKLF

V: TRBV28
J: TRBJ1-2
length: 9
CDR3: ASSYSHGYT

V: TRBV29-1
J: TRBJ2-1
length: 13
CDR3: SVGERGTPGNEQF

V: TRBV7-9
J: TRBJ1-1
length: 10
CDR3: AGGQGNTEAF